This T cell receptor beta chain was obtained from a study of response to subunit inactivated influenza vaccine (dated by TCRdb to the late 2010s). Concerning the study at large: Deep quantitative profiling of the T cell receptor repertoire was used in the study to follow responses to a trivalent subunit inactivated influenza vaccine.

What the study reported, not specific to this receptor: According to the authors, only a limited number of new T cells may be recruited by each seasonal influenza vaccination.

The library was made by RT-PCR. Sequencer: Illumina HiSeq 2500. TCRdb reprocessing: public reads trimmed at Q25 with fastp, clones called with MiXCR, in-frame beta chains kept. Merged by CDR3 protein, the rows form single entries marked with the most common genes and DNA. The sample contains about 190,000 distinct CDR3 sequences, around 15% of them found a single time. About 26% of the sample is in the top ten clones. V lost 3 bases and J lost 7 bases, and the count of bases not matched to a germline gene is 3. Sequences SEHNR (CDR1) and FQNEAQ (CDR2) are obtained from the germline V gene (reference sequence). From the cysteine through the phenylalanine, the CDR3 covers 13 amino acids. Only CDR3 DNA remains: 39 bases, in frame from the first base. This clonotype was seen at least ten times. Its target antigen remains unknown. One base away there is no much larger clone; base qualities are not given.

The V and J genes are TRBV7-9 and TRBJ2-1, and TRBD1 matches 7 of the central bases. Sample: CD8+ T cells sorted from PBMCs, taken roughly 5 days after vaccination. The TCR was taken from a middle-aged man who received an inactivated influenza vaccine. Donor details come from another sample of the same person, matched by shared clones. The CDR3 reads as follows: CASSLRGLNEQFF. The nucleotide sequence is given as TGTGCCAGCAGCTTGAGGGGGCTAAATGAGCAGTTCTTC.